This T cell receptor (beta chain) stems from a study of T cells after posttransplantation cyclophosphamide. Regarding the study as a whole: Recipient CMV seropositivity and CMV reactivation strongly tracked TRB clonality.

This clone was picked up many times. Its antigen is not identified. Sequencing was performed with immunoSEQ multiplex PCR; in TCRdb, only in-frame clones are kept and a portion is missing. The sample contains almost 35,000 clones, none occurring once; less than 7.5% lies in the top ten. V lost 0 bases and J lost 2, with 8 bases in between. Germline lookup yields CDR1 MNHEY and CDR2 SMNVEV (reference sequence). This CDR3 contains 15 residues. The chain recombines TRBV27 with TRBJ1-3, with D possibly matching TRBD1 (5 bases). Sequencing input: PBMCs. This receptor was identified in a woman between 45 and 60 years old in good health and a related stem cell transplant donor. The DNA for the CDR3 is TGTGCCAGCAGTTTATCGGGGGGTACTGGAAACACCATATATTTT. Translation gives CASSLSGGTGNTIYF.